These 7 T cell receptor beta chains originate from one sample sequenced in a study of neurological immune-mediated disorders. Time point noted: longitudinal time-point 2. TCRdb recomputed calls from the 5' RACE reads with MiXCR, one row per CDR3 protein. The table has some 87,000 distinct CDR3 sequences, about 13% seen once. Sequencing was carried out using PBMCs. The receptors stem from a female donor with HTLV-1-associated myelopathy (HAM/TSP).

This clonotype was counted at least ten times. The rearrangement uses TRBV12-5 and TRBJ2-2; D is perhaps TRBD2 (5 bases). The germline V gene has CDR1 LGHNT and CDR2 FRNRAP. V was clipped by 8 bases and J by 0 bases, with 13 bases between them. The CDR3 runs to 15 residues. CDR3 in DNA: TGTGCTAGTCAGGTCGGGGAGACGAACACCGGGGAGCTGTTTTTT. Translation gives CASQVGETNTGELFF. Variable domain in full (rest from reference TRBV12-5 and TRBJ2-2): DARVTQTPRHKVTEMGQEVTMRCQPILGHNTVFWYRQTMMQGLELLAYFRNRAPLDDSGMPKDRFSAEMPDATLATLKIQPSEPRDSAVYFCASQVGETNTGELFFGEGSRLTVL.

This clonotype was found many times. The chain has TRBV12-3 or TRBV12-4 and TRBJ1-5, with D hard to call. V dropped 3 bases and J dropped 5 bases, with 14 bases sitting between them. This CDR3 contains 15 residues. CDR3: CASSFMAQAHQPQHF. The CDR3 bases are TGTGCCAGCAGTTTTATGGCGCAGGCCCATCAGCCCCAGCATTTT.

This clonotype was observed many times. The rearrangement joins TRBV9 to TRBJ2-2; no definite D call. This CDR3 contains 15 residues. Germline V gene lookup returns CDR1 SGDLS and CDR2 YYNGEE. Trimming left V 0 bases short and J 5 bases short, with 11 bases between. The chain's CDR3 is CASSVGAVRTGELFF. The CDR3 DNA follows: TGTGCCAGCAGCGTAGGGGCCGTAAGGACCGGGGAGCTGTTTTTT.

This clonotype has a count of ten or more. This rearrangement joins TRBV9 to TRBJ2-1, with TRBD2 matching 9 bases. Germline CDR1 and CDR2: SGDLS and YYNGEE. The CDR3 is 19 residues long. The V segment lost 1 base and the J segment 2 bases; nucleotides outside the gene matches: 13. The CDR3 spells CASSVSGTSPKRPYNEQFF. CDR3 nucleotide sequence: TGTGCCAGCAGCGTAAGCGGGACTAGCCCGAAGAGGCCCTACAATGAGCAGTTCTTC. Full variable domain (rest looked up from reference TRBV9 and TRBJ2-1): DSGVTQTPKHLITATGQRVTLRCSPRSGDLSVYWYQQSLDQGLQFLIQYYNGEERAKGNILERFSAQQFPDLHSELNLSSLELGDSALYFCASSVSGTSPKRPYNEQFFGPGTRLTVL.

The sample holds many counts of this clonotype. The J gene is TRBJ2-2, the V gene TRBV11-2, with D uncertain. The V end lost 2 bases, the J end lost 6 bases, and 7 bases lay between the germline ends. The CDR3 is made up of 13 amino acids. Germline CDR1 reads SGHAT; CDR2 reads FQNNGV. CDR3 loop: CASSLLAAGELFF. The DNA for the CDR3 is TGTGCCAGCAGCTTACTTGCCGCCGGGGAGCTGTTTTTT.

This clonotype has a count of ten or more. In DNA form, the CDR3 reads TGCAGCGTTGGTAGGAGTAGGGTCCAGGACTATGGCTACACCTTC. This gives the protein CSVGRSRVQDYGYTF. The chain couples TRBV29-1 to TRBJ1-2, with D hard to call. Germline V gene data show CDR1 as SQVTM and CDR2 as ANQGSEA. The CDR3 consists of 15 residues. V was cut by 4 bases and J by 3 bases, with 18 bases left in between.

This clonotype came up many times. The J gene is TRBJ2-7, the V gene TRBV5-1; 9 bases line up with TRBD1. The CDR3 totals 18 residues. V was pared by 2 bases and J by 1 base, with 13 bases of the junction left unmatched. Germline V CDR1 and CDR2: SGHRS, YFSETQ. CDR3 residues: CASSFIPSGTGSSYEQYF. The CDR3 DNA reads TGCGCCAGCAGCTTCATCCCTTCCGGGACAGGGAGTTCCTACGAGCAGTACTTC.